The T cell receptor (beta chain) described here comes from a study of blood T cell repertoires in COVID-19. Study-wide context: Italy, Spain and the United States were the sources of the convalescent and acute COVID-19 samples. Nucleic acid was either cDNA or gDNA, and it came from T cells, B-cell-depleted T cells, or PBMCs.

This CDR3 comprises 13 residues. The trim removed 8 bases at V and 6 bases at J, leaving 10 bases unmatched. Looked up from germline, CDR1 is GTSNPN and CDR2 is SVGIG (reference sequence). Original data processing: From reference gene primer amplification, estimates of nucleated cell counts were derived. Using immunoSEQ multiplex PCR, the repertoire was profiled, and TCRdb retains in-frame clones only, with some absent. V and J calls and clone size are given by that table; D and trimming were obtained from the DNA. The sample shows about 140,000 clones, 80% to 85% of them seen only once. The receptor was derived from a woman aged 60 to 75 with acute or convalescent COVID-19. This chain connects TRBV30 to TRBJ1-2, with 9 nucleotides matching TRBD1. Sequencing input: peripheral blood. The CDR3 sequence is CARRRGQGNGYTF. Written as DNA, the CDR3 is TGTGCCCGAAGGAGGGGACAGGGTAATGGCTACACCTTC. The full variable domain, in which reference TRBV30 and TRBJ1-2 provide the parts outside the CDR3, is SQTIHQWPATLVQPVGSPLSLECTVEGTSNPNLYWYRQAAGRGLQLLFYSVGIGQISSEVPQNLSASRPQDRQFILSSKKLLLSDSGFYLCARRRGQGNGYTFGSGTRLTVV.